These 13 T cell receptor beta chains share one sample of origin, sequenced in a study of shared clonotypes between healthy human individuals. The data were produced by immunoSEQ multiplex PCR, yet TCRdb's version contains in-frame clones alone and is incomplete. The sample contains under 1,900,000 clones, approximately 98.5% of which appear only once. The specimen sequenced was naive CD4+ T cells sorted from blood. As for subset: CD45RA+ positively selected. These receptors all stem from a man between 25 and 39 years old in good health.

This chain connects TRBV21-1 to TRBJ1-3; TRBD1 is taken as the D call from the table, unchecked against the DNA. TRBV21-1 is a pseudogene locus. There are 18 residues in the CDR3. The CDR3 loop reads CASSKRTGAGESGNTIYF. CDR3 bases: TGTGCCAGCAGCAAAAGGACAGGGGCAGGAGAATCTGGAAACACCATATATTTT.

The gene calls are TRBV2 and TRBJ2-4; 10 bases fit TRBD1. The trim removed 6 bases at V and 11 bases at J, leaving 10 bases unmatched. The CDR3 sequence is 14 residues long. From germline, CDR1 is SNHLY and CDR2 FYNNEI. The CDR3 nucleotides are TGTGCCAGCAGGAACCGGGACAGGGGTACGTTTCAGTACTTC. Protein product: CASRNRDRGTFQYF.

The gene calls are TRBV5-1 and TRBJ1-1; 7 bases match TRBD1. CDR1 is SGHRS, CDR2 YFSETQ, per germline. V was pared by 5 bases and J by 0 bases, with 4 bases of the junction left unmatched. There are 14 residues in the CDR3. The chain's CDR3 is CASRQTGLNTEAFF. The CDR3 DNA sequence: TGCGCCAGCAGACAGACAGGGCTGAACACTGAAGCTTTCTTT. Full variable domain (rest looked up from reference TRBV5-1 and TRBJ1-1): KAGVTQTPRYLIKTRGQQVTLSCSPISGHRSVSWYQQTPGQGLQFLFEYFSETQRNKGNFPGRFSGRQFSNSRSEMNVSTLELGDSALYLCASRQTGLNTEAFFGQGTRLTVV.

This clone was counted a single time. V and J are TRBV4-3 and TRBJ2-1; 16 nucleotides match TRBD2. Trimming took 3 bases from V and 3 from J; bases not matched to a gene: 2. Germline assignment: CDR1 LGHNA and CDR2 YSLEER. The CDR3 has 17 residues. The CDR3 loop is CASSQGLAGGIYNEQFF. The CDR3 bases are TGCGCCAGCAGCCAGGGACTAGCGGGAGGGATCTACAATGAGCAGTTCTTC.

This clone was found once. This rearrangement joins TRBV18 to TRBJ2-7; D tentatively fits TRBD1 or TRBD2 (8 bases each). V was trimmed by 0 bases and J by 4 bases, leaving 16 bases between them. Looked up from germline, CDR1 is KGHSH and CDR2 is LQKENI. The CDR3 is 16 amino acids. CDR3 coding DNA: TGTGCCAGCTCACCACCCTTCGGGGGGGACAGGTACGAGCAGTACTTC. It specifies CASSPPFGGDRYEQYF.

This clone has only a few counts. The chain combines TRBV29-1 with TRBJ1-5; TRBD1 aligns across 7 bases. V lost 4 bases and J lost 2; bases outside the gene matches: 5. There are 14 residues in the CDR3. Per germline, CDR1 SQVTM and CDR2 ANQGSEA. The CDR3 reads CSVGQGSGNQPQHF. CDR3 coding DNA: TGCAGCGTTGGACAGGGTTCGGGCAATCAGCCCCAGCATTTT.

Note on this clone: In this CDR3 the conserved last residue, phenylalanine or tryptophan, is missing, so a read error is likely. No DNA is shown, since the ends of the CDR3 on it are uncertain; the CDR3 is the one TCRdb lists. CDR3 in amino acids: CASSPSRARLI. This chain uses TRBV27 with TRBJ1-2. The CDR3 is 11 amino acids long, termini counted. Looked up from germline, CDR1 is MNHEY and CDR2 is SMNVEV (reference sequence).

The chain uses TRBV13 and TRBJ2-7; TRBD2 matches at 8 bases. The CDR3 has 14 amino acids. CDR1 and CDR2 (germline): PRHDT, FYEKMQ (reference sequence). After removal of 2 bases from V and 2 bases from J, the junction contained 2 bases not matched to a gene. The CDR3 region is CASSLNGRAYEQYF. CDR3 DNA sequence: TGTGCCAGCAGCTTAAACGGGAGGGCCTACGAGCAGTACTTC.

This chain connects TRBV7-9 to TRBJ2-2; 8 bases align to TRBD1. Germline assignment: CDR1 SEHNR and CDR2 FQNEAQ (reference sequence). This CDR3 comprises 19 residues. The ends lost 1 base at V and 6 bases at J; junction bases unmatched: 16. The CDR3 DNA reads TGTGCCAGCAGCTTAGGGACCCCCATCGGGACAGGCCTCGCCGGGGAGCTGTTTTTT. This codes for CASSLGTPIGTGLAGELFF.

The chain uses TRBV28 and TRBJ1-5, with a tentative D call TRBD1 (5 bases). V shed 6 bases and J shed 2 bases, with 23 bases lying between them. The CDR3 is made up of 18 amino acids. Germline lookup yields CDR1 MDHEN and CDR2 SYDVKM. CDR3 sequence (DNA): TGTGCCAGCAGCTGGGGACTCCCGGCTAAGTCGGGCAATCAGCCCCAGCATTTT. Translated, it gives CASSWGLPAKSGNQPQHF.

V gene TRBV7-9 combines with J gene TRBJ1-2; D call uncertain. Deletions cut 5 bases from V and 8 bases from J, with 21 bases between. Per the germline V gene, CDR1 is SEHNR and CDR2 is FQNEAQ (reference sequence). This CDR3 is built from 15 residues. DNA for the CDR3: TGTGCCAGCAGCCAAGTCCGGGTTACAGCGGGCGGCTACACCTTC. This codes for CASSQVRVTAGGYTF.

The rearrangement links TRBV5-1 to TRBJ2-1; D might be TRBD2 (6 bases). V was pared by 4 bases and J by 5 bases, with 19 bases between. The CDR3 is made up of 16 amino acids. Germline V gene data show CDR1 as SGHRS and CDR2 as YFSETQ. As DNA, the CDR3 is TGCGCCAGCAGCCAAATCCCGGGAGCCCCTGACAATGAGCAGTTCTTC. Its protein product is CASSQIPGAPDNEQFF.

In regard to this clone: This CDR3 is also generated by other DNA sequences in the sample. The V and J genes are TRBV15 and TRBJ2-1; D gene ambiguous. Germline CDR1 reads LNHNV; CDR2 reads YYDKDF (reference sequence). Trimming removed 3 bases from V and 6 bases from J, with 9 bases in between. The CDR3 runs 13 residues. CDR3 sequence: CATSRDPPNEQFF. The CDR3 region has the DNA TGTGCCACCAGCAGGGACCCACCCAATGAGCAGTTCTTC.